This entry lists 32 T cell receptor beta chains sequenced from one sample in a study of cytomegalovirus exposure and HLA in healthy donors. The PCR was carried out with 60 Vbeta primers and 13 Jbeta primers. Assay used: immunoSEQ multiplex PCR; TCRdb lists only in-frame clones, some missing. The data hold approximately 120,000 clones, with about 81% observed a single time. The sequenced sample consisted of PBMCs. These receptors originate from a woman aged 30 to 39 in good health and CMV-seronegative.

The chain recombines TRBV14 with TRBJ1-2, with TRBD1 as a possible D gene (6 bases). CDR1 is SGHDN, CDR2 FVKESK, per germline. V dropped 1 base and J dropped 6 bases, with 12 bases sitting between them. The CDR3 is made up of 14 amino acids. The CDR3 protein is CASSQGGQPNGYTF. The CDR3 nucleotides read TGTGCCAGCAGCCAAGGGGGACAACCTAATGGCTACACCTTC.

The chain couples TRBV29-1 to TRBJ1-6; D gene unclear. The CDR3 contains 13 residues. Germline V gene sequence: CDR1 SQVTM, CDR2 ANQGSEA. Trimming pared 5 bases from V and 4 bases from J, leaving 9 bases between. CDR3 DNA sequence: TGCAGCGTTCAGGCAGGTTATAATTCACCCCTCCACTTT. Residues: CSVQAGYNSPLHF.

Notes on this clone: Germline and junction disagree at one end, which may indicate a read error. Other DNA sequences of this sample code for an identical CDR3. V is TRBV11-2 and J is TRBJ2-1; TRBD2 matches at 11 bases. Germline CDR1 SGHAT, CDR2 FQNNGV. The CDR3 extends over 16 amino acids. The CDR3 reads CASTVAGGPSYNEQFF. The CDR3 DNA reads TGTGCCAGCACCGTAGCGGGAGGGCCCTCCTACAATGAACAGTTCTTC.

This chain uses TRBV5-1 with TRBJ1-2, with 8 bases identical to TRBD1. The CDR3 runs to 13 residues. Trimming cost V 1 base and J 8 bases; bases outside gene matches: 4. CDR1 and CDR2 (germline): SGHRS, YFSETQ. CDR3 nucleotide sequence: TGCGCCAGCAGCTTGATACAGGGGGGCGGCTACACCTTC. Protein product: CASSLIQGGGYTF.

V and J are TRBV2 and TRBJ2-6; D may be TRBD2 (6 bases). Germline assignment: CDR1 SNHLY and CDR2 FYNNEI. Between the trimmed V and J ends, which lost 6 bases and 0 bases, there was a span of 6 bases. This CDR3 comprises 14 residues. In DNA, the CDR3 is TGTGCCAGCAGGCGGGACTCTGGGGCCAACGTCCTGACTTTC. Amino acid sequence: CASRRDSGANVLTF.

This clone was seen a few times. The chain is built from TRBV2 and TRBJ2-7; TRBD1 matches 7 bases. Per germline, CDR1 SNHLY and CDR2 FYNNEI. CDR3 length: 13 amino acids. J was trimmed by 6 bases and V by 7 bases; bases with no gene match: 9. CDR3 amino acids: CASKRQGPSEQYF. The CDR3 DNA reads TGTGCCAGCAAGAGACAGGGTCCGAGCGAGCAGTACTTC.

CDR3 DNA sequence: TGTGCCAGTAGCTATTCTAACACTGAAGCTTTCTTT. It is translated as CASSYSNTEAFF. The chain has TRBV19 and TRBJ1-1, with D unresolved. Germline CDR1 LNHDA, CDR2 SQIVND (reference sequence). The V gene lost 6 bases and the J gene lost 2 bases, with 7 bases spanning the gap. The CDR3 has 12 amino acids. Full variable domain (outside the CDR3, taken from reference TRBV19 and TRBJ1-1): DGGITQSPKYLFRKEGQNVTLSCEQNLNHDAMYWYRQDPGQGLRLIYYSQIVNDFQKGDIAEGYSVSREKKESFPLTVTSAQKNPTAFYLCASSYSNTEAFFGQGTRLTVV.

The J gene is TRBJ1-1, the V gene TRBV11-3; D ambiguous. Germline V gene data show CDR1 as SGHNT and CDR2 as YENEEA. The CDR3 runs 14 residues. Trimming took 1 base from V and 1 from J, leaving 7 bases between them. The CDR3 region has the DNA TGTGCCAGCAGCTTAGGGCGGGGGAACACTGAAGCTTTCTTT. Protein: CASSLGRGNTEAFF.

This clone was detected only once. As the CDR3 is not closed by the conserved phenylalanine or tryptophan, this likely results from a read error. The chain is built from TRBV4-1 and TRBJ2-3, with unresolved D. Germline-derived CDR1 and CDR2 are MGHRA and YSYEKL. The CDR3 contains 14 residues. V lost 0 bases, J lost 0 bases, and 4 bases lay in between. CDR3 sequence reads: CASSQDTSTDTQYV. CDR3 coding DNA: TGCGCCAGCAGCCAAGACACTAGCACAGATACGCAGTATGTT.

V usage is TRBV6-5 and J usage is TRBJ2-7, with 14 bases matching TRBD2. V lost 7 bases to trimming and J lost 6 bases; unmatched junction nucleotides: 5. The CDR3 is 14 amino acids. CDR1 is MNHEY, CDR2 SVGAGI, per germline. CDR3 region: CASKPGLAGVEQYF. CDR3 bases: TGTGCCAGCAAGCCGGGACTAGCGGGAGTCGAGCAGTACTTC.

This clone was observed a handful of times. This chain links TRBV11-3 with TRBJ2-3; 11 bases fit TRBD2. The CDR3 is 19 amino acids. The trim removed 3 bases at V and 3 bases at J, leaving 14 bases unmatched. Germline V gives CDR1 SGHNT, CDR2 YENEEA. CDR3 region: CASSFSQGLAGHGTDTQYF. The DNA for the CDR3 is TGTGCCAGCAGCTTCAGCCAAGGACTAGCGGGCCACGGAACAGATACGCAGTATTTT.

The V gene is TRBV6-1, the J gene TRBJ1-1; D remains ambiguous. Trimming took off 11 bases at V and 4 bases at J, with 17 bases between the two ends. CDR3 size: 13 residues. Germline values: CDR1 MNHNS, CDR2 SASEGT. The CDR3 is CAAGIGIGTEAFF. The CDR3 coding sequence is TGTGCCGCCGGGATCGGGATTGGCACTGAAGCTTTCTTT.

This sequence joins TRBV9 and TRBJ2-7; a weak D match, TRBD1 (5 bases). This CDR3 contains 15 residues. Germline CDR1 is SGDLS and CDR2 is YYNGEE. Deletions cut 4 bases from V and 5 bases from J, with 19 bases between. The CDR3 here is CASSPSTWGFDEQYF. CDR3 coding DNA: TGTGCCAGCAGCCCGTCGACTTGGGGCTTTGACGAGCAGTACTTC.

The gene calls are TRBV30 and TRBJ1-1, with D uncertain. The CDR3 loop spans 14 amino acids. Germline CDR1 reads GTSNPN; CDR2 reads SVGIG (reference sequence). With 5 bases removed from V and 5 bases from J, the gap between germline ends came to 18 bases. The CDR3 nucleotides read TGTGCCTGGGGGAGACCGGGTAAAGGAACTGAAGCTTTCTTT. As protein: CAWGRPGKGTEAFF. Based on the CDR3 plus reference TRBV30 and TRBJ1-1, the full variable domain is SQTIHQWPATLVQPVGSPLSLECTVEGTSNPNLYWYRQAAGRGLQLLFYSVGIGQISSEVPQNLSASRPQDRQFILSSKKLLLSDSGFYLCAWGRPGKGTEAFFGQGTRLTVV.

This rearrangement joins TRBV7-2 to TRBJ1-3; TRBD1 is a possible D gene (6 bases). Germline V gives CDR1 SGHTA, CDR2 FQGNSA. This CDR3 comprises 15 residues. Trimming stripped 2 bases from V and 3 bases from J, with 11 bases between. Here the CDR3 DNA reads TGTGCCAGCAGCTTAACAGGGTTGGATGGAAACACCATATATTTT. This translates into CASSLTGLDGNTIYF.

The gene calls are TRBV6-5 and TRBJ2-1; D gene unclear. The CDR3 runs to 14 residues. In germline, CDR1 is MNHEY, CDR2 SVGAGI. The V gene lost 5 bases and the J gene lost 0 bases, with 8 bases spanning the gap. The CDR3 sequence: CASSPGDSYNEQFF. The CDR3 region has the DNA TGTGCCAGCAGTCCGGGTGACTCCTACAATGAGCAGTTCTTC.

The chain uses TRBV7-8 and TRBJ1-1; D perhaps matches TRBD1 (5 bases). V was trimmed by 5 bases and J by 4 bases, leaving 14 bases between them. The CDR3 has 14 residues. CDR1 is SGHVS and CDR2 is FQNEAQ in the germline V gene. CDR3: CASSHPGLSTEAFF. The CDR3 coding sequence is TGTGCCAGCAGCCACCCGGGACTGAGCACTGAAGCTTTCTTT.

The J gene is TRBJ1-2, the V gene TRBV2; TRBD1 might be the D (6 bases). CDR1 SNHLY and CDR2 FYNNEI come from the germline V gene. The CDR3 has 15 amino acids. V lost 3 bases, J lost 5 bases, and 16 bases lay in between. CDR3 sequence (DNA): TGTGCCAGCAGTGAGATAGGGGGGGGGACTTATGGCTACACCTTC. Protein: CASSEIGGGTYGYTF. Full variable domain (missing parts from reference TRBV2 and TRBJ1-2): EPEVTQTPSHQVTQMGQEVILRCVPISNHLYFYWYRQILGQKVEFLVSFYNNEISEKSEIFDDQFSVERPDGSNFTLKIRSTKLEDSAMYFCASSEIGGGTYGYTFGSGTRLTVV.

This sequence joins TRBV10-3 and TRBJ1-1; D perhaps matches TRBD1 (5 bases). This CDR3 contains 14 residues. Germline values: CDR1 ENHRY, CDR2 SYGVKD. V shed 3 bases and J shed 0 bases, with 8 bases lying between them. The CDR3 protein is CAISDRGLNTEAFF. CDR3 bases: TGTGCCATCAGTGATCGGGGGTTGAACACTGAAGCTTTCTTT.

The chain employs TRBV5-1 and TRBJ1-2; 11 nucleotides align to TRBD1. V was pared by 3 bases and J by 1 base, with 8 bases of the junction left unmatched. The CDR3 is 17 residues long. Germline V gene lookup returns CDR1 SGHRS and CDR2 YFSETQ. CDR3 DNA sequence: TGCGCCAGCAGCTCCATGGGACAGGGGGGCTTTAACTATGGCTACACCTTC. Amino acid sequence: CASSSMGQGGFNYGYTF. The whole variable domain, filled in from reference TRBV5-1 and TRBJ1-2, reads KAGVTQTPRYLIKTRGQQVTLSCSPISGHRSVSWYQQTPGQGLQFLFEYFSETQRNKGNFPGRFSGRQFSNSRSEMNVSTLELGDSALYLCASSSMGQGGFNYGYTFGSGTRLTVV.

Written as DNA, the CDR3 is TGTGCCAGCAGCTTGTGGGGCGGGAACACTGAAGCTTTCTTT. This encodes CASSLWGGNTEAFF. V is TRBV5-6 and J is TRBJ1-1; D perhaps matches TRBD1 (5 bases). Germline V gene sequence: CDR1 SGHDT, CDR2 YYEEEE. CDR3 length equals 14 residues. Trimming removed 1 base at V and 1 base at J, with 8 bases between.

This clone was seen a few times. V usage is TRBV27 and J usage is TRBJ1-2; D perhaps matches TRBD1 (6 bases). V lost 1 base to trimming and J lost 7 bases, with 16 bases between them. The CDR3 extends over 15 amino acids. Germline V gene sequence: CDR1 MNHEY, CDR2 SMNVEV (reference sequence). CDR3 protein: CASSLLGAGVVGYTF. The CDR3 DNA is TGTGCCAGCAGTTTATTGGGGGCAGGGGTTGTTGGCTACACCTTC.

This clone was counted only a few times. This chain connects TRBV11-3 to TRBJ2-1; a weak D match, TRBD1 (7 bases). The ends were cut back, 0 bases at V and 0 bases at J, with 15 bases in the middle. Germline CDR1 SGHNT, CDR2 YENEEA. CDR3 length equals 18 residues. The CDR3 coding sequence is TGTGCCAGCAGCTTAGATCAGGGGGGAACTTCCTCCTACAATGAGCAGTTCTTC. This sequence encodes CASSLDQGGTSSYNEQFF.

The rearrangement uses TRBV30 and TRBJ1-2; no firm D call. CDR1 and CDR2 from the germline V gene are GTSNPN and SVGIG (reference sequence). This CDR3 region has 11 residues. Trimming removed 4 bases at V and 5 bases at J, with 8 bases between. The CDR3 coding sequence is TGTGCCTGGACGTTAATGTATGGCTACACCTTC. This sequence encodes CAWTLMYGYTF.

The V call is TRBV30, the J call TRBJ2-7; 9 bases align to TRBD2. V shed 2 bases and J 5 bases; nucleotides not matched to a gene: 7. Germline V gene sequence: CDR1 GTSNPN, CDR2 SVGIG (reference sequence). This CDR3 has 14 amino acids. The CDR3 DNA reads as TGTGCCTGGAGTATGGGCGGGGGGGCAAACGAGCAGTACTTC. It yields the protein CAWSMGGGANEQYF.

Many counts were recorded for this clone. The chain is built from TRBV11-2 and TRBJ1-1; unclear D gene. V was shortened by 5 bases and J by 5 bases, with 6 bases between the two germline ends. Looked up from germline, CDR1 is SGHAT and CDR2 is FQNNGV. This CDR3 has 11 residues. The CDR3 sequence is CASSPRTEAFF. Here the CDR3 DNA reads TGTGCCAGCAGCCCCAGAACTGAAGCTTTCTTT.

This clone has more than one count but fewer than ten. This chain connects TRBV18 to TRBJ1-3; D unclear. CDR3 size: 12 residues. The germline V gene encodes CDR1 KGHSH and CDR2 LQKENI. V gave up 8 bases and J gave up 1 base, with 6 bases separating them. This CDR3 is CASVESGNTIYF. The CDR3 nucleotides are TGTGCCAGCGTGGAGTCTGGAAACACCATATATTTT.

The chain recombines TRBV2 with TRBJ1-1, with D perhaps matching TRBD1 (5 bases). Trimming took 3 bases from V and 5 from J, leaving 16 bases between them. The length of the CDR3 is 15 residues. CDR1 SNHLY and CDR2 FYNNEI come from the germline V gene. For the CDR3, the DNA is TGTGCCAGCAGTGATAGAACAGGTGGGGGGACTGAAGCTTTCTTT. This codes for CASSDRTGGGTEAFF.

This CDR3 is CASSSLRGINTEAFF. The DNA for the CDR3 is TGTGCCAGCAGCTCCCTACGGGGGATTAACACTGAAGCTTTCTTT. V gene TRBV6-6 combines with J gene TRBJ1-1, with D maybe TRBD1 (5 bases). The germline V gene encodes CDR1 MNHNY and CDR2 SVGAGI (reference sequence). Deletions cut 6 bases from V and 2 bases from J, with 16 bases between. This CDR3 spans 15 amino acids.

The J gene is TRBJ2-1, the V gene TRBV5-6, with TRBD1 as a possible D gene (6 bases). V lost 3 bases, J lost 1 base, and 8 bases lay in between. Per germline, CDR1 SGHDT and CDR2 YYEEEE. This CDR3 is built from 14 residues. This CDR3 is CASSSTGSYNEQFF. CDR3 DNA sequence: TGTGCCAGCAGCTCGACAGGATCCTACAATGAGCAGTTCTTC.

The rearrangement links TRBV4-1 to TRBJ2-1; 16 bases map to TRBD2. The V gene's germline CDR1 is MGHRA and CDR2 YSYEKL. Trimming at V came to 3 bases and at J to 7 bases, leaving 0 bases not matched to a gene. This CDR3 comprises 15 residues. The CDR3 nucleotides are TGCGCCAGCAGCCAGGGACTAGCGGGGGGGAATGAGCAGTTCTTC. Protein sequence: CASSQGLAGGNEQFF.

The CDR3 protein is CASSYYRDKAVHEQYF. In DNA, the CDR3 is TGTGCCAGCAGTTACTACCGGGACAAAGCTGTCCACGAGCAGTACTTC. J is TRBJ2-7 and V is TRBV6-5; TRBD1 is a possible D gene (6 bases). CDR1 is MNHEY and CDR2 is SVGAGI in the germline V gene. V lost 1 base and J 5 bases, leaving 18 bases between the germline ends. This CDR3 is built from 16 residues.